Listed here are 23 T cell receptor beta chains from one sample, sequenced in a study of response to subunit inactivated influenza vaccine. One entry per CDR3 protein results from TCRdb running MiXCR on the RT-PCR reads. The sample has 650,000 to 800,000 distinct CDR3 sequences, approximately 18% seen once; the top ten hold approximately 10%. The starting material was PBMCs from blood, obtained 4 to 6 days after vaccination. These receptors originate from a man in his fifties who received an inactivated influenza vaccine.

There are many counts of this clonotype. The chain joins TRBV29-1 to TRBJ2-3; 9 bases are shared with TRBD2. This CDR3 is 13 amino acids long. CDR1 and CDR2 from the germline V gene are SQVTM and ANQGSEA. The ends lost 7 bases at V and 2 bases at J; junction bases unmatched: 4. CDR3 sequence reads: CSGSSGDTDTQYF. CDR3 DNA: TGCAGCGGTTCTAGCGGGGACACAGATACGCAGTATTTT.

This clonotype was observed a few times. The chain recombines TRBV7-9 with TRBJ2-5; a possible D gene is TRBD1 (5 bases). This CDR3 region has 14 residues. From germline, CDR1 is SEHNR and CDR2 FQNEAQ (reference sequence). Trimming took off 3 bases at V and 4 bases at J, with 12 bases between the two ends. In DNA, the CDR3 is TGTGCCAGCAGCTTCCTGACAGTCCCAGAGACCCAGTACTTC. Translation gives CASSFLTVPETQYF.

This clonotype has just a few counts. V is TRBV6-1 and J is TRBJ1-2; D is uncertain. V gave up 2 bases and J gave up 2 bases, with 6 bases separating them. This CDR3 has 13 residues. Looked up from germline, CDR1 is MNHNS and CDR2 is SASEGT. As DNA, the CDR3 is TGTGCCAGCAGTGAATTTGAGAACTATGGCTACACCTTC. Its translation is CASSEFENYGYTF.

This clonotype occurred many times. This chain links TRBV20-1 with TRBJ2-2; TRBD1 might be the D (6 bases). The CDR3 is 12 amino acids. Germline CDR1 is DFQATT and CDR2 is SNEGSKA (reference sequence). V lost 6 bases and J 8 bases, leaving 13 bases between the germline ends. In DNA form, the CDR3 reads TGCAGTGCGCTACAGGGTTTTGGGGAGCTGTTTTTT. This translates into CSALQGFGELFF.

In its sample, this clonotype was seen a few times. The chain combines TRBV7-2 with TRBJ2-3; D is undetermined. From germline, CDR1 is SGHTA and CDR2 FQGNSA. The CDR3 extends over 13 amino acids. Between the trimmed V and J ends, which lost 7 bases and 1 base, there was a span of 9 bases. CDR3 sequence: CASTSARTDTQYF. In DNA form, the CDR3 reads TGTGCCAGCACCTCGGCGCGCACAGATACGCAGTATTTT. Full variable domain (outside the CDR3, taken from reference TRBV7-2 and TRBJ2-3): GAGVSQSPSNKVTEKGKDVELRCDPISGHTALYWYRQSLGQGLEFLIYFQGNSAPDKSGLPSDRFSAERTGGSVSTLTIQRTQQEDSAVYLCASTSARTDTQYFGPGTRLTVL.

This clonotype turned up a few times. The chain uses TRBV5-6 and TRBJ2-1; the D is unclear. There are 11 residues in the CDR3. V shed 3 bases and J shed 12 bases, with 10 bases lying between them. Germline CDR1 is SGHDT and CDR2 is YYEEEE. CDR3 sequence (DNA): TGTGCCAGCAGCTCGGGTCCGAGGCAGTTCTTC. Residues: CASSSGPRQFF.

This clonotype was observed at least ten times. The chain joins TRBV29-1 to TRBJ2-1, with D unclear. This CDR3 region has 14 residues. Germline CDR1 SQVTM, CDR2 ANQGSEA. Trimming stripped 5 bases from V and 7 bases from J, with 18 bases between. The CDR3 nucleotides read TGCAGCGTTACGATTGTAGGAGTAGGGAATGAGCAGTTCTTC. This encodes CSVTIVGVGNEQFF.

This clonotype has a handful of counts. The V gene is TRBV5-1, the J gene TRBJ2-7; 9 nucleotides align to TRBD1. The CDR3 consists of 15 residues. V lost 4 bases, J lost 4 bases, and 9 bases stayed unmatched. Per the germline V gene, CDR1 is SGHRS and CDR2 is YFSETQ. The CDR3 DNA reads as TGCGCCAGCAGCATTCCCGGGACAGGGTCATACGAGCAGTACTTC. Its protein is CASSIPGTGSYEQYF.

The J gene is TRBJ2-6, the V gene TRBV11-2; 11 bases map to TRBD1. From germline, CDR1 is SGHAT and CDR2 FQNNGV. Trimming at V came to 5 bases and at J to 2 bases, leaving 8 bases not matched to a gene. This CDR3 has 18 amino acids. CDR3 sequence: CASSLLWTGGAGANVLTF. CDR3 coding DNA: TGTGCCAGCAGCCTACTATGGACAGGGGGCGCTGGGGCCAACGTCCTGACTTTC.

This chain uses TRBV11-1 with TRBJ1-2, with 8 bases fitting TRBD1. Germline assignment: CDR1 SGHAT and CDR2 FQDESV (reference sequence). There are 18 residues in the CDR3. J lost 0 bases, V lost 5 bases, and 14 bases had no gene match. The chain's CDR3 is CASSPFPRQGLPNYGYTF. CDR3 coding DNA: TGTGCCAGCAGCCCTTTTCCGCGACAGGGGCTGCCTAACTATGGCTACACCTTC.

The rearrangement joins TRBV6-2 or TRBV6-3 to TRBJ2-7, with a tentative D call TRBD2 (6 bases). The germline V gene has CDR1 MNHEY and CDR2 SVGEGT. The CDR3 is made up of 16 amino acids. V shed 2 bases and J shed 4 bases, with 18 bases lying between them. The CDR3 sequence: CASSYQTGRGTYEQYF. CDR3 DNA: TGTGCCAGCAGTTACCAAACGGGACGGGGGACTTACGAGCAGTACTTC.

This clonotype was counted a few times. The chain uses TRBV20-1 and TRBJ2-3; D unresolved. V was trimmed by 6 bases and J by 2 bases, leaving 15 bases between them. Germline CDR1 and CDR2: DFQATT and SNEGSKA (reference sequence). This CDR3 region has 14 residues. The CDR3 bases are TGCAGTGCGACCGTTTGGGCCTACACAGATACGCAGTATTTT. Translation gives CSATVWAYTDTQYF.

The chain has TRBV7-2 and TRBJ2-1, with TRBD2 matching 9 bases. With V trimmed by 1 base and J by 8 bases, 6 bases remained unmatched. The CDR3 sequence is 15 residues long. Germline loops: CDR1 SGHTA, CDR2 FQGNSA. Written as DNA, the CDR3 is TGTGCCAGCAGCTTAGTAGTTAGCGGGAGTCATGAGCAGTTCTTC. Its protein product is CASSLVVSGSHEQFF.

This chain joins TRBV10-3 and TRBJ1-3, with no clear D. Germline CDR1 ENHRY, CDR2 SYGVKD. Trimming removed 0 bases from V and 5 bases from J, with 8 bases in between. The CDR3 length is 14 residues. As DNA, the CDR3 is TGTGCCATCAGTGAGTCGCGAACACGAAACACCATATATTTT. Its translation is CAISESRTRNTIYF.

The chain employs TRBV29-1 and TRBJ2-1; TRBD2 matches 13 bases. Germline loops: CDR1 SQVTM, CDR2 ANQGSEA. V lost 5 bases to trimming and J lost 5 bases; unmatched junction nucleotides: 12. The CDR3 extends over 17 amino acids. The DNA of the CDR3 is TGCAGCGTTTCGGGACTAGCGGGGAGACTACCCAACAATGAGCAGTTCTTC. It is translated as CSVSGLAGRLPNNEQFF.

This clonotype turned up a few times. The chain has TRBV29-1 and TRBJ1-2, with a weak D call TRBD1 (5 bases). The length of the CDR3 is 13 residues. Looked up from germline, CDR1 is SQVTM and CDR2 is ANQGSEA. V was shortened by 6 bases and J by 4 bases, with 15 bases between the two germline ends. CDR3 in DNA: TGCAGCGTGGCCGGGACTCCGGTCTATGGCTACACCTTC. The encoded protein is CSVAGTPVYGYTF.

This clonotype was counted many times. The chain joins TRBV20-1 to TRBJ1-6; the match to TRBD1 covers 7 bases. From germline, CDR1 is DFQATT and CDR2 SNEGSKA (reference sequence). The CDR3 contains 13 residues. The V and J ends lost 5 bases and 6 bases, in that order; junction bases with no gene match: 4. CDR3 amino acids: CSALRQGNSPLHF. Written as DNA, the CDR3 is TGCAGTGCTCTTCGACAGGGTAATTCACCCCTCCACTTT.

V gene TRBV7-9 combines with J gene TRBJ1-2; D gene uncertain. CDR3 length equals 14 residues. V lost 1 base and J 3 bases, leaving 9 bases between the germline ends. Germline V gives CDR1 SEHNR, CDR2 FQNEAQ (reference sequence). DNA for the CDR3: TGTGCCAGCAGCTTAGAGAGGGCAGACTATGGCTACACCTTC. Protein sequence: CASSLERADYGYTF.

The chain couples TRBV5-1 to TRBJ2-1, with D perhaps given as TRBD1 or TRBD2 (5 bases each). Trimming cost V 3 bases and J 3 bases, with 10 bases left between them. The CDR3 is 14 amino acids. In germline, CDR1 is SGHRS, CDR2 YFSETQ. CDR3 in DNA: TGCGCCAGCAGCTCCGGGGCCGGCTACAATGAGCAGTTCTTC. Its translation is CASSSGAGYNEQFF.

This chain uses TRBV5-1 with TRBJ2-2; no definite D call. CDR3 length: 15 residues. Per the germline V gene, CDR1 is SGHRS and CDR2 is YFSETQ. Trimming took 4 bases from V and 4 from J, leaving 14 bases between them. DNA for the CDR3: TGCGCCAGCAGCCCGTCACTATCGAGCACCGGGGAGCTGTTTTTT. Protein: CASSPSLSSTGELFF.

This clonotype has just a few counts. The chain couples TRBV20-1 to TRBJ2-1, with D possibly called TRBD1 or TRBD2 (5 bases each). The ends were cut back, 0 bases at V and 5 bases at J, with 11 bases in the middle. Germline loops: CDR1 DFQATT, CDR2 SNEGSKA (reference sequence). The CDR3 spans 14 residues. This CDR3 is CSAREPGPHNEQFF. The CDR3 DNA reads TGCAGTGCTAGAGAGCCGGGACCACACAATGAGCAGTTCTTC.

The genes are TRBV10-3 and TRBJ2-1; 7 bases are shared with TRBD1. This CDR3 has 13 residues. In germline, CDR1 is ENHRY, CDR2 SYGVKD. J gave up 0 bases and V 8 bases, and 1 base lay outside the gene matches. Here the CDR3 DNA reads TGTGCCATCCGGGACAGCTCCTACAATGAGCAGTTCTTC. Translated, it gives CAIRDSSYNEQFF.

The genes are TRBV7-9 and TRBJ2-7; D may be TRBD2 (6 bases). The CDR3 consists of 15 residues. Germline CDR1 is SEHNR and CDR2 is FQNEAQ (reference sequence). V lost 5 bases, J lost 1 base, and 15 bases lay in between. The CDR3 is CASSPIRGGSYEQYF. The CDR3 bases are TGTGCCAGCAGCCCCATTCGGGGAGGATCCTACGAGCAGTACTTC.